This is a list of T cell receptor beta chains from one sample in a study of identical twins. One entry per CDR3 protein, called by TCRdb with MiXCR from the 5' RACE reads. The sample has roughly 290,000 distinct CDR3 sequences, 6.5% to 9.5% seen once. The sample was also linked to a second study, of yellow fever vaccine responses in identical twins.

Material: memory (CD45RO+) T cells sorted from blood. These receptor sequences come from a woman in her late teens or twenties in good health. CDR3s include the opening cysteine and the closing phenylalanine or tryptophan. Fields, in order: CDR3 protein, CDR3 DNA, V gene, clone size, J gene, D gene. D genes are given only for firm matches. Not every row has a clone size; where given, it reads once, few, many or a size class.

cdr3_aa: CASGTGLADYQETQYF
cdr3_nt: TGTGCTAGTGGCACCGGACTAGCGGACTACCAAGAGACCCAGTACTTC
v_call: TRBV12-5
clone_size: NA
j_call: TRBJ2-5
d_call: TRBD2

cdr3_aa: CAISDKLNTEAFF
cdr3_nt: TGTGCCATCAGTGATAAACTGAACACTGAAGCTTTCTTT
v_call: TRBV10-3
clone_size: many
j_call: TRBJ1-1
d_call: NA

cdr3_aa: CASSLSLSTDTQYF
cdr3_nt: TGTGCCAGCAGCTTAAGTCTAAGCACAGATACGCAGTATTTT
v_call: TRBV13
clone_size: many
j_call: TRBJ2-3
d_call: NA

cdr3_aa: CASSIDWGTGELFF
cdr3_nt: TGTGCCAGTAGTATAGATTGGGGGACCGGGGAGCTGTTTTTT
v_call: TRBV19
clone_size: few
j_call: TRBJ2-2
d_call: NA

cdr3_aa: CASSLRLAGGEQFF
cdr3_nt: TGTGCCAGCAGCTTGAGACTAGCGGGGGGTGAGCAGTTCTTC
v_call: TRBV5-4
clone_size: NA
j_call: TRBJ2-1
d_call: TRBD2

cdr3_aa: CASSQGYMNTEAFF
cdr3_nt: TGCGCCAGCAGCCAGGGGTACATGAACACTGAAGCTTTCTTT
v_call: TRBV4-1
clone_size: many
j_call: TRBJ1-1
d_call: NA

cdr3_aa: CASSQDWTRGETQYF
cdr3_nt: TGTGCCAGCAGCCAAGATTGGACTAGAGGGGAGACCCAGTACTTC
v_call: TRBV3-1
clone_size: many
j_call: TRBJ2-5
d_call: TRBD2

cdr3_aa: CASTVPREGETQYF
cdr3_nt: TGTGCCAGCACCGTCCCGAGGGAGGGCGAGACCCAGTACTTC
v_call: TRBV6-1
clone_size: few
j_call: TRBJ2-5
d_call: TRBD2

cdr3_aa: CASSSPRTGYGYTF
cdr3_nt: TGTGCCAGCAGTTCCCCAAGGACAGGATATGGCTACACCTTC
v_call: TRBV6-5
clone_size: NA
j_call: TRBJ1-2
d_call: TRBD1

cdr3_aa: CASSQDGTSDGNKIF
cdr3_nt: TGTGCCAGCAGCCAAGATGGAACTAGCGACGGTAACAAGATCTTC
v_call: TRBV4-2
clone_size: NA
j_call: TRBJ2-1
d_call: TRBD2

cdr3_aa: CASSQGSSGPPYEQYF
cdr3_nt: TGTGCCAGCAGCCAAGGGTCCAGCGGGCCTCCCTACGAGCAGTACTTC
v_call: TRBV3-1
clone_size: many
j_call: TRBJ2-7
d_call: NA

cdr3_aa: CATHSTLAMGTDTQYF
cdr3_nt: TGTGCTACTCACTCCACGCTAGCGATGGGCACAGATACGCAGTATTTT
v_call: TRBV12-5
clone_size: few
j_call: TRBJ2-3
d_call: NA

cdr3_aa: CASSRLGRTDTQYF
cdr3_nt: TGTGCCAGCAGCCGCCTAGGTCGCACAGATACGCAGTATTTT
v_call: TRBV11-2
clone_size: few
j_call: TRBJ2-3
d_call: NA

cdr3_aa: CASREMGQGVDTQYF
cdr3_nt: TGTGCCAGCAGGGAAATGGGACAGGGGGTAGATACGCAGTATTTT
v_call: TRBV6-1
clone_size: NA
j_call: TRBJ2-3
d_call: TRBD1

cdr3_aa: CSVQPDRADTQYF
cdr3_nt: TGCAGCGTTCAACCGGACAGGGCAGATACGCAGTATTTT
v_call: TRBV29-1
clone_size: few
j_call: TRBJ2-3
d_call: TRBD1

cdr3_aa: CASSSRSQPGGEQFF
cdr3_nt: TGTGCCAGCAGCTCGCGGTCGCAGCCCGGGGGTGAGCAGTTCTTC
v_call: TRBV7-9
clone_size: NA
j_call: TRBJ2-1
d_call: NA

cdr3_aa: CASTLTGATGELFF
cdr3_nt: TGTGCCAGTACCCTCACAGGGGCCACCGGGGAGCTGTTTTTT
v_call: TRBV19
clone_size: few
j_call: TRBJ2-2
d_call: TRBD1